Listed below are T cell receptor beta chains from one sample, sequenced in a study of CD4 T cells in relation to SARS-CoV-2 and coronaviruses. Clones were sequenced by immunoSEQ multiplex PCR, and TCRdb holds only the in-frame ones, with some missing. The data show fewer than 20,000 clones, about 72% seen once. Their antigen targets remain unknown. Sequenced sample: CD4+ T cells from PBMCs, cultured in vitro. The receptors come from a human donor in good health. Each CDR3 is given with its conserved first and last residue. Fields, in order: V gene, D gene, CDR3 length, J gene, clone size, CDR3 DNA, CDR3 protein. A D gene is named only where the DNA matches it firmly. The size of a clone is reported for some rows only, either as once, few or many, or as a class for expanded clones.

V: TRBV5-1; D: TRBD1; length: 14; J: TRBJ1-2; size: NA; DNA: TGCGCCAGCAGCCACTCGGGGACAGACTACGGCTACACCTTC; CDR3: CASSHSGTDYGYTF
V: TRBV19; D: TRBD1; length: 13; J: TRBJ2-7; size: NA; DNA: TGTGCCAGTAGTGCCAGGGGGCCCTACGAGCAGTACTTC; CDR3: CASSARGPYEQYF
V: TRBV5-1; D: NA; length: 13; J: TRBJ2-7; size: once; DNA: TGCGCCAGCAGCATAACCGGGATTTACGAGCAGTACTTC; CDR3: CASSITGIYEQYF
V: TRBV5-1; D: TRBD2; length: 17; J: TRBJ2-1; size: NA; DNA: TGCGCCAGCAGCTTGGGGGGGAGCGGGATAGGAAACAATGAGCAGTTCTTC; CDR3: CASSLGGSGIGNNEQFF
V: TRBV11-3; D: TRBD1; length: 15; J: TRBJ2-7; size: few; DNA: TGTGCCAGCAGCCACGGCCGGACAGGGAAGAGGGAGCAGTACTTC; CDR3: CASSHGRTGKREQYF
V: TRBV4-1; D: NA; length: 17; J: TRBJ2-6; size: NA; DNA: TGCGCCAGCAGCCAAGTGTATCCGAGTTCTGGGGCCAACGTCCTGACTTTC; CDR3: CASSQVYPSSGANVLTF
V: TRBV21-1; D: NA; length: 13; J: TRBJ2-7; size: NA; DNA: TGTGCCAGCAGCAAAGGGACGCCGTACGAGCAGTACTTC; CDR3: CASSKGTPYEQYF
V: TRBV6-1; D: NA; length: 13; J: TRBJ2-3; size: NA; DNA: TGTGCCAGCAGTGAGGGGGGCACAGATACGCAGTATTTT; CDR3: CASSEGGTDTQYF
V: TRBV4-2; D: TRBD2; length: 22; J: TRBJ2-1; size: NA; DNA: TGTGCCAGCAGCCAAGGACTTTCGGGGACTAGCGGGACTAGGGGCCCCTACAATGAGCAGTTCTTC; CDR3: CASSQGLSGTSGTRGPYNEQFF
V: TRBV5-1; D: TRBD2; length: 15; J: TRBJ2-5; size: NA; DNA: TGCGCCAGCAGCTCCGGGACTAGCGGAGGGGAGACCCAGTACTTC; CDR3: CASSSGTSGGETQYF
V: TRBV27; D: NA; length: 13; J: TRBJ1-5; size: once; DNA: TGTGCCAGCAGTCCTCTAGGGGAACAGCCCCAGCATTTT; CDR3: CASSPLGEQPQHF
V: TRBV4-2; D: NA; length: 14; J: TRBJ1-1; size: NA; DNA: TGTGCCAGCAGCCAAGGGAAGTCTAACACTGAAGCTTTCTTT; CDR3: CASSQGKSNTEAFF
V: TRBV3-1/TRBV3-2; D: NA; length: 15; J: TRBJ1-1; size: NA; DNA: TGTGCCAGCAGCCAAGTTGGCCAGGGCCAAGGAAAGGCTTTCTTT; CDR3: CASSQVGQGQGKAFF
V: TRBV6-2/TRBV6-3; D: NA; length: 14; J: TRBJ1-3; size: NA; DNA: TGTGCCAGCAGCCCCGGGTCCCTTGGAAACACCATATATTTT; CDR3: CASSPGSLGNTIYF
V: TRBV19; D: NA; length: 14; J: TRBJ2-5; size: NA; DNA: TGTGCCAGTAGGCCTGCCGGGGGTCGAGAGACCCAGTACTTC; CDR3: CASRPAGGRETQYF
V: TRBV21-1; D: NA; length: 13; J: TRBJ2-7; size: once; DNA: TGTGCCAGCAGCACGACAGGGGTGTACGAGCAGTACTTC; CDR3: CASSTTGVYEQYF
V: TRBV12-5; D: TRBD1; length: 16; J: TRBJ2-2; size: NA; DNA: TGTGCTAGTGGTTTAGACCGGGACAGGGGCACCGGGGAGCTGTTTTTT; CDR3: CASGLDRDRGTGELFF
V: TRBV24-1; D: NA; length: 16; J: TRBJ1-2; size: NA; DNA: TGTGCCACCAGTGGAACACAGCGGGATACTAACTATGGCTACACCTTC; CDR3: CATSGTQRDTNYGYTF
V: TRBV10-1; D: NA; length: 13; J: TRBJ2-1; size: NA; DNA: TGCGCCAGCAGTGAGTTAACCGGGACACTTTTTTTCTTC; CDR3: CASSELTGTLFFF
V: TRBV10-2; D: TRBD2; length: 16; J: TRBJ2-1; size: NA; DNA: TGCGCCAGCAGTGGTGGGACTAGCGGGAGTTGGAATGAGCAGTTCTTC; CDR3: CASSGGTSGSWNEQFF
V: TRBV7-3; D: TRBD1; length: 14; J: TRBJ2-4; size: NA; DNA: TGTGCCAGCAGCTTAGGGACAGGACGAAACATTCAGTACTTC; CDR3: CASSLGTGRNIQYF
V: TRBV28; D: NA; length: 15; J: TRBJ2-3; size: NA; DNA: TGTGCCAGCAGGACGGGAAGGCTAGTAACGGATACGCAGTATTTT; CDR3: CASRTGRLVTDTQYF
V: TRBV5-1; D: TRBD1; length: 16; J: TRBJ2-2; size: NA; DNA: TGCGCCAGCAGCCATAGGACAGGGAGAAGTACCGGGGAGCTGTTTTTT; CDR3: CASSHRTGRSTGELFF
V: TRBV5-1; D: TRBD1; length: 14; J: TRBJ2-3; size: once; DNA: TGCGCCAGCAGGTTGACAGGGGTGACAGATACGCAGTATTTT; CDR3: CASRLTGVTDTQYF
V: TRBV18; D: NA; length: 13; J: TRBJ1-1; size: NA; DNA: TGTGCCAGCTCTCAAGGGGGGAGCACTGAAGCTTTCTTT; CDR3: CASSQGGSTEAFF
V: TRBV15; D: NA; length: 15; J: TRBJ1-3; size: NA; DNA: TGTGCCACCAGCAGGGACGTGGTGTTCGGAAACACCATATATTTT; CDR3: CATSRDVVFGNTIYF
V: TRBV5-1; D: NA; length: 16; J: TRBJ2-1; size: NA; DNA: TGCGCCAGCAGCTTGGCGTGGTCATCTTCCTACAATGAGCAGTTCTTC; CDR3: CASSLAWSSSYNEQFF
V: TRBV24-1; D: NA; length: 14; J: TRBJ2-2; size: NA; DNA: TGTGCCACCGGAAACCCCTCGGGTGCCGGGGAGCTGTTTTTT; CDR3: CATGNPSGAGELFF
V: TRBV21-1; D: NA; length: 15; J: TRBJ1-4; size: NA; DNA: TGTGCCAGCAGCGTTGGACAGGGGGTGGCTGAAAAACTGTTTTTT; CDR3: CASSVGQGVAEKLFF
V: TRBV4-1; D: NA; length: 19; J: TRBJ1-4; size: NA; DNA: TGCGCCAGCAGCCAAGATCTTCGGGTTGGGGTGGGGGGGTATGAAAAACTGTTTTTT; CDR3: CASSQDLRVGVGGYEKLFF
V: TRBV30; D: NA; length: 14; J: TRBJ1-2; size: NA; DNA: TGTGCCTGGAGTGTACCTTTGGGTACCCATGGCTACACCTTC; CDR3: CAWSVPLGTHGYTF
V: TRBV9; D: TRBD1; length: 13; J: TRBJ2-7; size: NA; DNA: TGTGCCAGCAGCGCGGGGACAGGGAACGAGCAGTACTTC; CDR3: CASSAGTGNEQYF
V: TRBV5-4; D: NA; length: 14; J: TRBJ2-7; size: NA; DNA: TGTGCCAGCAGCAACCGAGCCTCCCCCTACGAGCAGTACTTC; CDR3: CASSNRASPYEQYF
V: TRBV19; D: NA; length: 14; J: TRBJ1-2; size: few; DNA: TGTGCCAGTAGTCCCTCCGCGACGGGCGGCGGCTACACCTTC; CDR3: CASSPSATGGGYTF
V: TRBV5-1; D: NA; length: 12; J: TRBJ2-7; size: NA; DNA: TGCGCCAGCAGCCGCCAAGACGGCGAGCAGTACTTC; CDR3: CASSRQDGEQYF
V: TRBV4-2; D: NA; length: 15; J: TRBJ1-5; size: once; DNA: TGTGCCAGCAGCCAAGATACACAGAGTAATCAGCCCCAGCATTTT; CDR3: CASSQDTQSNQPQHF
V: TRBV2; D: TRBD2; length: 16; J: TRBJ2-3; size: NA; DNA: TGTGCCAGCAGGTTTTTAGCGGGAGGGCCTGCGGATACGCAGTATTTT; CDR3: CASRFLAGGPADTQYF
V: TRBV6-1; D: TRBD2; length: 15; J: TRBJ2-1; size: NA; DNA: TGTGCCAGCAGTGAAATGGGGGGGACCGTCAATGAGCAGTTCTTC; CDR3: CASSEMGGTVNEQFF
V: TRBV10-2; D: TRBD1; length: 15; J: TRBJ1-2; size: NA; DNA: TGCGCCAGCAGTGAGCCGGGACAGGGACTTGGTGGCTACACCTTC; CDR3: CASSEPGQGLGGYTF
V: TRBV4-2; D: TRBD2; length: 16; J: TRBJ2-3; size: NA; DNA: TGTGCCAGCAGCCACTCGACTAGCTCGAACTCCGATACGCAGTATTTT; CDR3: CASSHSTSSNSDTQYF
V: TRBV5-4; D: TRBD2; length: 17; J: TRBJ2-2; size: NA; DNA: TGTGCCAGCAGCGGGGGACTAGCGGGAGGGAACACCGGGGAGCTGTTTTTT; CDR3: CASSGGLAGGNTGELFF
V: TRBV7-3; D: TRBD1; length: 17; J: TRBJ2-7; size: NA; DNA: TGTGCCAGCAGCTTACTTGGGGGACAGGGGATATCCTACGAGCAGTACTTC; CDR3: CASSLLGGQGISYEQYF